This T cell receptor (beta chain) was recovered during a study of blood T cell repertoires in COVID-19. Turning to the study itself: The analysed material was cDNA or gDNA that came from T cells, B-cell-depleted T cells, or PBMCs.

Recruitment covered about two dozen US areas and drew participants whose ages spanned roughly 18 to 90 years. Participants reported their clinical history, and cohort assignment relied on those reports. Here immunoSEQ multiplex PCR was the method, and the copy in TCRdb shows in-frame clones only, minus some. The profile shows around 130,000 clones, about 88% of them singletons. The CDR3 covers 14 residues. CDR1 is LNHDA and CDR2 is SQIVND in the germline V gene (reference sequence). Trimming removed 7 bases from V and 0 bases from J, with 10 bases in between. Sequencing was done on a sample of PBMCs or T cells enriched from blood (not recorded which). The V gene is TRBV19, the J gene TRBJ1-3; D not resolved. This TCR was recovered from a man between 35 and 55 years old with acute COVID-19. In DNA, the CDR3 is TGTGCCAGTACCTTCGAGAGCTCTGGAAACACCATATATTTT. Amino acids: CASTFESSGNTIYF.